This T cell receptor (beta chain) was profiled in a study of identical twins. The study's findings and limits: Among out-of-frame alpha sequences shared by twins, low generation probability occurred in excess.

V lost 7 bases, J lost 4 bases, and 11 bases stayed unmatched. The germline V gene has CDR1 SQVTM and CDR2 ANQGSEA. The length of the CDR3 is 14 residues. This clonotype was seen a few times. Its cognate antigen is unknown. TCRdb reprocessed the 5' RACE reads via MiXCR and lists one record per CDR3 protein. The sample holds roughly 1.6 million distinct CDR3 sequences, less than 40% seen once. The chain has TRBV29-1 and TRBJ2-7, with 9 positions matching TRBD2. Sequences were obtained from cord blood. The sequence derives from a newborn girl in good health. The CDR3 sequence is CSGRLAGPPYEQYF. The DNA of the CDR3 is TGCAGCGGGCGGCTAGCGGGGCCGCCATACGAGCAGTACTTC.